The 11 T cell receptor beta chains given below trace back to one sample, sequenced in a study of regulatory T cells in long-lasting Graves disease. The TCR beta library used iRepertoire HTBI primers with Arm-PCR amplification of CDR3. TCRdb reprocessed the multiplex PCR reads via MiXCR and lists one record per CDR3 protein. The sample gives under 500,000 distinct CDR3 sequences, about 20% of which show up once; around 21% is in the top ten. The time point is: persistent/refractory GD, antithyroid drugs over 5 years with positive TRAb. Generation of the TCR library employed RNA extracted from PBMCs. The sample in question was peripheral blood mononuclear cells (PBMCs), obtained when the disease was refractory, from a patient treated with antithyroid drugs. The source of these receptors is a female donor with Graves disease.

The CDR3 here is CASSLGRTRDNEQFF. DNA of the CDR3: TGTGCCAGCAGCTTAGGTAGGACTCGCGACAATGAGCAGTTCTTC. This chain connects TRBV11-1 to TRBJ2-1; D perhaps matches TRBD2 (5 bases). The CDR3 contains 15 residues. Germline V CDR1 and CDR2: SGHAT, FQDESV (reference sequence). V lost 1 base and J lost 5, with 12 bases in between.

This clonotype has a count of ten or more. This chain uses TRBV6-1 with TRBJ1-1, with D perhaps matching TRBD1 (5 bases). V shed 7 bases and J shed 0 bases, with 15 bases lying between them. Germline CDR1 is MNHNS and CDR2 is SASEGT. This CDR3 has 15 amino acids. CDR3 protein: CASKHAGRMNTEAFF. DNA for the CDR3: TGTGCCAGCAAGCATGCAGGGCGGATGAACACTGAAGCTTTCTTT.

The CDR3 loop reads CASSLNVPGEQFF. The CDR3 nucleotides read TGTGCCAGCAGCTTAAACGTCCCGGGGGAGCAGTTCTTC. V is TRBV7-3 and J is TRBJ2-5, with D perhaps TRBD2 (5 bases). TRBJ2-1 explains the end of the DNA better; the J call may be wrong. CDR3 length equals 13 residues. Germline V lookup: CDR1 SGHTA, CDR2 FQGTGA.

Ten or more counts support this clonotype. V usage is TRBV27 and J usage is TRBJ1-6, with 7 bases aligning to TRBD1. Losses at the gene ends were 5 bases for V and 1 base for J; bases not matched to a gene: 8. Germline CDR1 and CDR2: MNHEY and SMNVEV (reference sequence). The length of the CDR3 is 17 residues. CDR3 region: CASSPYRGRSYNSPLHF. The CDR3 DNA sequence: TGTGCCAGCAGTCCATACAGGGGAAGGTCCTATAATTCACCCCTCCACTTT.

This clonotype was counted many times. The chain couples TRBV5-1 to TRBJ2-5; D gene ambiguous. The CDR3 runs to 14 residues. Trimming pared 2 bases from V and 5 bases from J, leaving 13 bases between. Germline-derived CDR1 and CDR2 are SGHRS and YFSETQ. The DNA for the CDR3 is TGCGCCAGCAGCTTACGTGGGTTAGGGGAGACCCAGTACTTC. Its translation: CASSLRGLGETQYF.

Many counts were recorded for this clonotype. The DNA for the CDR3 is TGCAGCGTTGAGGCACAGGGACTGGGTGGCTACACCTTC. The encoded protein is CSVEAQGLGGYTF. The V gene is TRBV29-1, the J gene TRBJ1-2, with D possibly TRBD1 on 6 matching bases. The germline CDR1 and CDR2 sequences are SQVTM and ANQGSEA. V was clipped by 3 bases and J by 7 bases, with 15 bases between them. The CDR3 covers 13 residues.

This clonotype was observed at least ten times. J is TRBJ2-5 and V is TRBV11-2, with 7 bases that match TRBD2. The CDR3 consists of 12 residues. J gave up 5 bases and V 4 bases, and 1 base lay outside the gene matches. Germline lookup yields CDR1 SGHAT and CDR2 FQNNGV. Here the CDR3 reads CASSSRGETQYF. Written as DNA, the CDR3 is TGTGCCAGCAGCTCGCGGGGGGAGACCCAGTACTTC.

This clonotype has only a few counts. This chain connects TRBV5-1 to TRBJ1-4, with 8 positions matching TRBD1. Germline trimming cut 4 bases from V and 8 bases from J; bases unmatched to any gene: 4. The CDR3 extends over 13 amino acids. CDR1 is SGHRS and CDR2 is YFSETQ in the germline V gene. The CDR3 DNA reads TGCGCCAGCAGCACCGGGACAGGAGAAAAACTGTTTTTT. Translation gives CASSTGTGEKLFF.

At least ten counts were recorded for this clonotype. The rearrangement uses TRBV7-8 and TRBJ2-7, with a tentative D call TRBD1 (7 bases). The CDR3 contains 12 residues. The V gene's germline CDR1 is SGHVS and CDR2 FQNEAQ. The germline V and J ends were trimmed by 4 bases and 8 bases, with 12 bases remaining between them. The CDR3 coding sequence is TGTGCCAGCAGCTGGGGGGACAGCAAGCAGTACTTC. Residues: CASSWGDSKQYF.

This clonotype occurred many times. The genes are TRBV18 and TRBJ1-2, with D uncertain. Germline assignment: CDR1 KGHSH and CDR2 LQKENI. The germline V and J ends were trimmed by 1 base and 6 bases, with 6 bases remaining between them. The CDR3 extends over 12 amino acids. The CDR3 sequence is CASSPRRDGYTF. The CDR3 nucleotides read TGTGCCAGCTCACCACGAAGGGATGGCTACACCTTC.

In its sample, this clonotype was seen a few times. The chain has TRBV29-1 and TRBJ1-6, with a possible D match to TRBD1 (6 bases). V shed 6 bases and J shed 7 bases, with 13 bases lying between them. CDR3 length: 13 residues. CDR1 is SQVTM and CDR2 is ANQGSEA in the germline V gene. The CDR3 sequence: CSVGTSENSPLHF. CDR3 nucleotides: TGCAGCGTGGGGACATCTGAAAATTCACCCCTCCACTTT.